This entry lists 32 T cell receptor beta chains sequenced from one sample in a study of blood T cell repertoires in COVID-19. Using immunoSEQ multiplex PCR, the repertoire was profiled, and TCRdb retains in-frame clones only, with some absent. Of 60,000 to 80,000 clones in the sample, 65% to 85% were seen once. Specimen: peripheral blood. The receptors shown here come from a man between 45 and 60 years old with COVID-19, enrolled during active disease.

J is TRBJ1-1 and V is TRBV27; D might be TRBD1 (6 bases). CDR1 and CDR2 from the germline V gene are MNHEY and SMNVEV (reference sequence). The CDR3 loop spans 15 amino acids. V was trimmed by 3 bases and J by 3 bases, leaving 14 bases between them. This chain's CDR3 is CASSFFTGRDTEAFF. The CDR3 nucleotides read TGTGCCAGCAGTTTTTTCACAGGGAGGGACACTGAAGCTTTCTTT.

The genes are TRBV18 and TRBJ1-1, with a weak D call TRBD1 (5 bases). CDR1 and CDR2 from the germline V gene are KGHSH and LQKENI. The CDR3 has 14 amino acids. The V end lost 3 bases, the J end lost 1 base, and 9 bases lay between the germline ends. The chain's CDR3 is CASSPQGGNTEAFF. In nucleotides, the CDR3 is TGTGCCAGCTCACCCCAGGGTGGGAACACTGAAGCTTTCTTT.

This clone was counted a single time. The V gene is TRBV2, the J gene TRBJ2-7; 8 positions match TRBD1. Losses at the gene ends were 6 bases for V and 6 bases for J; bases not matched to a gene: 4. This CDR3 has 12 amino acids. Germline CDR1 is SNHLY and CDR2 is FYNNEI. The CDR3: CASSRGLIEQYF. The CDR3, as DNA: TGTGCCAGCAGCAGGGGGCTTATCGAGCAGTACTTC.

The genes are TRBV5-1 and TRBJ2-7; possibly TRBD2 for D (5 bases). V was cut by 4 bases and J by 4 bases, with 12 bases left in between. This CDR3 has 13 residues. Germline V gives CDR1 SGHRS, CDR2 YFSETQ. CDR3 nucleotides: TGCGCCAGCAGCCGAGAGGGCCGGTACGAGCAGTACTTC. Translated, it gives CASSREGRYEQYF.

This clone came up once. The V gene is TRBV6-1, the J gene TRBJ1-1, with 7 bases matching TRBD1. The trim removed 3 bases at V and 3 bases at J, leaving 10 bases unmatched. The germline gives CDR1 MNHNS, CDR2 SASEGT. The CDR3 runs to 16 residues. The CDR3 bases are TGTGCCAGCAGTGATAACCCCAGGGGGAGTTACACTGAAGCTTTCTTT. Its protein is CASSDNPRGSYTEAFF.

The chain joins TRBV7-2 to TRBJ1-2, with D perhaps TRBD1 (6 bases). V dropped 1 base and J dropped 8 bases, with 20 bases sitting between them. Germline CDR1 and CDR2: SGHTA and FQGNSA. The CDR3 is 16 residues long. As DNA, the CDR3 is TGTGCCAGCAGCTTAGATAGTAACAGGGCCGGTGGGGGCTACACCTTC. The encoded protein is CASSLDSNRAGGGYTF.

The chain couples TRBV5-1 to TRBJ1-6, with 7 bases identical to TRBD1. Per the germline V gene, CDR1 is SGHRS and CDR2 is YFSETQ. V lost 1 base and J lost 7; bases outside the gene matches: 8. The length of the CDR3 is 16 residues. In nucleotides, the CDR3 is TGCGCCAGCAGCTTGCGGACAGGTACCTCCAATTCACCCCTCCACTTT. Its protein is CASSLRTGTSNSPLHF.

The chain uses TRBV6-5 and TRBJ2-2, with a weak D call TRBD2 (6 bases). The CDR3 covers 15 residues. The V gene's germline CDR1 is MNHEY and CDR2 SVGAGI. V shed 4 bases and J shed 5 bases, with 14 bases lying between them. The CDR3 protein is CASSLSGVWTGELFF. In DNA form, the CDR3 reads TGTGCCAGCAGTTTGTCGGGAGTTTGGACCGGGGAGCTGTTTTTT.

The CDR3 sequence is CASTRNMNTEAFF. The CDR3 DNA reads TGTGCCAGCACCCGAAACATGAACACTGAAGCTTTCTTT. The chain links TRBV9 to TRBJ1-1; D not certain. V dropped 6 bases and J dropped 0 bases, with 9 bases sitting between them. Germline V gene lookup returns CDR1 SGDLS and CDR2 YYNGEE. The CDR3 sequence is 13 residues long.

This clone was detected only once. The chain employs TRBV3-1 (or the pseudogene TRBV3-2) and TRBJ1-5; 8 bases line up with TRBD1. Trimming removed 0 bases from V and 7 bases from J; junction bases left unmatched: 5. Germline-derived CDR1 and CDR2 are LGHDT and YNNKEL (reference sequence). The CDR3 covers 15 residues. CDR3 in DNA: TGTGCCAGCAGCCAAGACAGGGGGCTTGGGCAGCCCCAGCATTTT. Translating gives CASSQDRGLGQPQHF.

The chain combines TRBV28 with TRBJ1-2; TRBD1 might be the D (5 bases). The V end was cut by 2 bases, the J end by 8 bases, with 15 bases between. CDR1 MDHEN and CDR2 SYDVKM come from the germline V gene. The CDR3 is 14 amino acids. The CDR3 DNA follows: TGTGCCAGCAGTTTAGCAGGGTCCCTTGGGGGCTACACCTTC. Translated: CASSLAGSLGGYTF.

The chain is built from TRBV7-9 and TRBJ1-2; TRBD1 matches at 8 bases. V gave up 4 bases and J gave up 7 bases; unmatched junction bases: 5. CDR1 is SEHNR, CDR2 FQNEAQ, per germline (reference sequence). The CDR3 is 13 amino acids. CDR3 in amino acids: CASSSGQGGGYTF. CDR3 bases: TGTGCCAGCAGCTCAGGACAGGGAGGTGGCTACACCTTC.

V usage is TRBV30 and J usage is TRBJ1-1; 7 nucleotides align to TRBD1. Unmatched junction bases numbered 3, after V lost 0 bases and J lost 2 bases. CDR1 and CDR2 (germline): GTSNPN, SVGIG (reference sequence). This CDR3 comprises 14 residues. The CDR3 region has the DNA TGTGCCTGGAGTGTGGGACAGCTAAACACTGAAGCTTTCTTT. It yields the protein CAWSVGQLNTEAFF.

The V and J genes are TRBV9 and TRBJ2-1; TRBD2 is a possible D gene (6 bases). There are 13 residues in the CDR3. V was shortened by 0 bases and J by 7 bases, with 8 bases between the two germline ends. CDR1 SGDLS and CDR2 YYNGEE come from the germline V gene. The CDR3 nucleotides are TGTGCCAGCAGCGTAGGAGGGAGGAATGAGCAGTTCTTC. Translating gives CASSVGGRNEQFF. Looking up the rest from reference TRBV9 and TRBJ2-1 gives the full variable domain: DSGVTQTPKHLITATGQRVTLRCSPRSGDLSVYWYQQSLDQGLQFLIQYYNGEERAKGNILERFSAQQFPDLHSELNLSSLELGDSALYFCASSVGGRNEQFFGPGTRLTVL.

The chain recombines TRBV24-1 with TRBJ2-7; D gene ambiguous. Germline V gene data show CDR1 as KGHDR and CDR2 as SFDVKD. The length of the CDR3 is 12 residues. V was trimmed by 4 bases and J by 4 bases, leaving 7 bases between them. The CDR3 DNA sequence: TGTGCCACCAGTGACCAGGATTACGAGCAGTACTTC. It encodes CATSDQDYEQYF.

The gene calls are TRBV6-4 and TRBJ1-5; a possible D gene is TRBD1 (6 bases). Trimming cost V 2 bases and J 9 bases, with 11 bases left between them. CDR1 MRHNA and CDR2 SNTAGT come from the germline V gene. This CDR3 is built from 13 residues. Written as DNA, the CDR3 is TGTGCCAGCAGTGACCGGCAAGGGGGGCCCCAGCATTTT. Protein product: CASSDRQGGPQHF.

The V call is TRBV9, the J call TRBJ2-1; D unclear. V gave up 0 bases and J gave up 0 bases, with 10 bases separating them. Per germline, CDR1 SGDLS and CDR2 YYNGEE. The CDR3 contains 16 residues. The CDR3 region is CASSVGASSSYNEQFF. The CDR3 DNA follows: TGTGCCAGCAGCGTAGGCGCATCCTCCTCCTACAATGAGCAGTTCTTC.

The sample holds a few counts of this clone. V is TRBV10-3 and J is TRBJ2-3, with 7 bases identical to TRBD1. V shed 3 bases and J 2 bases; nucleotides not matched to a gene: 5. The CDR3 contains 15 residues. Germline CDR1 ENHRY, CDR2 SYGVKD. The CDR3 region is CAISEGTANTDTQYF. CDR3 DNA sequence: TGTGCCATCAGTGAAGGGACAGCAAACACAGATACGCAGTATTTT.

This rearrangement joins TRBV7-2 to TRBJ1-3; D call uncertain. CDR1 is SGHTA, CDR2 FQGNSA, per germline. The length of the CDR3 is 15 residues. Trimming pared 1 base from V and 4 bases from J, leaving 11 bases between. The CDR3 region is CASSLDGSIGNTIYF. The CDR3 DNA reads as TGTGCCAGCAGCTTAGACGGGTCTATCGGAAACACCATATATTTT.

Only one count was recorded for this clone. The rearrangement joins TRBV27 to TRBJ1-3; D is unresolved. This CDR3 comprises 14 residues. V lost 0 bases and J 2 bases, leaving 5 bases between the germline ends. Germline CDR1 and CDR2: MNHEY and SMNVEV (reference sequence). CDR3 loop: CASSLSIAGNTIYF. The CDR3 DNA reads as TGTGCCAGCAGTTTATCGATAGCTGGAAACACCATATATTTT.

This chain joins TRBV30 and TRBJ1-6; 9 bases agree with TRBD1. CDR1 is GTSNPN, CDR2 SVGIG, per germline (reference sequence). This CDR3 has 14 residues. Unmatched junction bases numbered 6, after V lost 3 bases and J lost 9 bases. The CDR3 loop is CAWRGGTGFSPLHF. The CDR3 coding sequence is TGTGCCTGGAGGGGCGGGACAGGGTTTTCACCCCTCCACTTT.

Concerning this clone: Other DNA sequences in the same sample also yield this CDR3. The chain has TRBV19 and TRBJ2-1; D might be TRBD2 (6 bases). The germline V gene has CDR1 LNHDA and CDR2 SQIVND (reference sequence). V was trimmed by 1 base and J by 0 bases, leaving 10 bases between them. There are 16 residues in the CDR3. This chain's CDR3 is CASSIVGGISYNEQFF. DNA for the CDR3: TGTGCCAGTAGTATAGTCGGCGGGATCTCCTACAATGAGCAGTTCTTC.

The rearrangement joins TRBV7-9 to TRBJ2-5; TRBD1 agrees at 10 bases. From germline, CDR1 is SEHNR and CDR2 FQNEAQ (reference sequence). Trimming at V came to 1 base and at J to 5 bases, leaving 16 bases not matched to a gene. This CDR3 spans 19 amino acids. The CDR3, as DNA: TGTGCCAGCAGCTTAGTACCAGCGGTTGAGACAGGGGGCCTTGAGACCCAGTACTTC. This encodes CASSLVPAVETGGLETQYF. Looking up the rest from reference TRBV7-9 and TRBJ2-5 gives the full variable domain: DTGVSQNPRHKITKRGQNVTFRCDPISEHNRLYWYRQTLGQGPEFLTYFQNEAQLEKSRLLSDRFSAERPKGSFSTLEIQRTEQGDSAMYLCASSLVPAVETGGLETQYFGPGTRLLVL.

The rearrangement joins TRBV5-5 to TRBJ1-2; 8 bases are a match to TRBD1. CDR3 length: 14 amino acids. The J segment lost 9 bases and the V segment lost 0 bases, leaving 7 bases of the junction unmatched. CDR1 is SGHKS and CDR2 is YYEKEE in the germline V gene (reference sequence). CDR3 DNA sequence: TGTGCCAGCAGCTTGGGACAGGGGCGCGTCCGCTACACCTTC. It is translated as CASSLGQGRVRYTF. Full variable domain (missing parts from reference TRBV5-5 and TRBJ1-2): DAGVTQSPTHLIKTRGQQVTLRCSPISGHKSVSWYQQVLGQGPQFIFQYYEKEERGRGNFPDRFSARQFPNYSSELNVNALLLGDSALYLCASSLGQGRVRYTFGSGTRLTVV.

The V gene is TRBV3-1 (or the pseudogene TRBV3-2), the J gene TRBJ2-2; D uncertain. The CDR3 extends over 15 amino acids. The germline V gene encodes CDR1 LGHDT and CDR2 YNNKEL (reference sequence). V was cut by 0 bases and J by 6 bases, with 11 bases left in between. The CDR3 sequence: CASSQDERYAGELFF. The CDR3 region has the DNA TGTGCCAGCAGCCAAGACGAGCGTTATGCCGGGGAGCTGTTTTTT.

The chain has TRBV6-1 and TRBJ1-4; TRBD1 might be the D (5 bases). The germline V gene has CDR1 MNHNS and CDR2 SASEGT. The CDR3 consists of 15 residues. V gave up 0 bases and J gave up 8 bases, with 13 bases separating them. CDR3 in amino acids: CASSEAHGHYEKLFF. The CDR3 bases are TGTGCCAGCAGTGAAGCGCACGGACACTACGAAAAACTGTTTTTT.

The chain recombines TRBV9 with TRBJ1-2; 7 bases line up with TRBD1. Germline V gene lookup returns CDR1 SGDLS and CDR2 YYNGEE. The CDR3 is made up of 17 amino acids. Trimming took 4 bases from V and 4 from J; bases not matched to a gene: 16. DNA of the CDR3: TGTGCCAGCAGCCCCGAATGGGGGGCACCAGGGGGCTATGGCTACACCTTC. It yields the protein CASSPEWGAPGGYGYTF.

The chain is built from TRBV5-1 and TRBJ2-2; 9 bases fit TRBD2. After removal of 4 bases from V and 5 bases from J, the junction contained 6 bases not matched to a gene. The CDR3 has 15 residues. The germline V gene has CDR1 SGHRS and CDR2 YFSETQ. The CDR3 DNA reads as TGCGCCAGCAGCCCGGCGGGAGGGGATACCGGGGAGCTGTTTTTT. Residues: CASSPAGGDTGELFF.

CDR3 sequence reads: CASSPQGAGNTEAFF. CDR3 DNA: TGTGCCAGCTCACCACAGGGGGCCGGGAACACTGAAGCTTTCTTT. The gene calls are TRBV18 and TRBJ1-1, with 7 bases identical to TRBD1. CDR1 is KGHSH and CDR2 is LQKENI in the germline V gene. CDR3 length: 15 amino acids. The V and J ends lost 1 base and 1 base, in that order; junction bases with no gene match: 3. Full variable domain (remainder filled in from reference TRBV18 and TRBJ1-1): NAGVMQNPRHLVRRRGQEARLRCSPMKGHSHVYWYRQLPEEGLKFMVYLQKENIIDESGMPKERFSAEFPKEGPSILRIQQVVRGDSAAYFCASSPQGAGNTEAFFGQGTRLTVV.

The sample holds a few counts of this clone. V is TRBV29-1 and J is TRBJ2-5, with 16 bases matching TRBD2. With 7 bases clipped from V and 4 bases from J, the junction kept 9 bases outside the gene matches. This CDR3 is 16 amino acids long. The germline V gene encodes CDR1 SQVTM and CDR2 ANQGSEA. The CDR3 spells CSAAGTSGRGRETQYF. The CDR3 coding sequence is TGCAGCGCAGCCGGGACTAGCGGGAGGGGAAGAGAGACCCAGTACTTC. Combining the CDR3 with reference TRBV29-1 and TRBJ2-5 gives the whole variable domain SAVISQKPSRDICQRGTSLTIQCQVDSQVTMMFWYRQQPGQSLTLIATANQGSEATYESGFVIDKFPISRPNLTFSTLTVSNMSPEDSSIYLCSAAGTSGRGRETQYFGPGTRLLVL.

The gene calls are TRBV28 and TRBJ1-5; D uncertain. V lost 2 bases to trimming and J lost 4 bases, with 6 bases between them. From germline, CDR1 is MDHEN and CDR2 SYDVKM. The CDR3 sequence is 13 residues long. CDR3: CASSLRENQPQHF. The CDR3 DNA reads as TGTGCCAGCAGTTTAAGGGAGAATCAGCCCCAGCATTTT.

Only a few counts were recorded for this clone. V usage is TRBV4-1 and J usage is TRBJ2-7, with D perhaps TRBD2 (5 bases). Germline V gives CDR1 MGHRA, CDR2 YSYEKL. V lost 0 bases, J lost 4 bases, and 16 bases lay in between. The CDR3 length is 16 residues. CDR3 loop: CASSQEVAGGGYEQYF. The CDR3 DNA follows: TGCGCCAGCAGCCAAGAAGTGGCCGGCGGCGGGTACGAGCAGTACTTC.